One sample yielded the 21 T cell receptor beta chains listed below, sequenced in a study of cytotoxic CD8 clonotypes in ibrutinib-treated CLL. Assay: immunoSEQ multiplex PCR; the TCRdb copy retains only in-frame clones and omits some. The repertoire includes under 150,000 clones, around 84% of them detected once, and less than 9% sits in the top ten. The sample consisted of PBMCs, taken after 36 months of ibrutinib treatment. The source of these receptors is a human donor with chronic lymphocytic leukemia.

The rearrangement links TRBV27 to TRBJ2-1; D gene unclear. V lost 2 bases, J lost 4 bases, and 12 bases lay in between. The CDR3 is 15 amino acids. The germline gives CDR1 MNHEY, CDR2 SMNVEV (reference sequence). The CDR3, as DNA: TGTGCCAGCAGTTTAGGCAGCAGGATTTACAATGAGCAGTTCTTC. This translates into CASSLGSRIYNEQFF.

The chain recombines TRBV6-5 with TRBJ2-1, with D perhaps matching TRBD2 (6 bases). This CDR3 contains 11 residues. The germline V gene encodes CDR1 MNHEY and CDR2 SVGAGI. V gave up 5 bases and J gave up 13 bases, with 12 bases separating them. CDR3 sequence: CASSTGDGQFF. CDR3 in DNA: TGTGCCAGCAGTACGGGAGATGGTCAGTTCTTC.

The chain has TRBV2 and TRBJ2-5, with TRBD1 matching over 11 bases. CDR1 and CDR2 from the germline V gene are SNHLY and FYNNEI. J was trimmed by 5 bases and V by 7 bases; bases with no gene match: 3. The CDR3 loop spans 13 amino acids. Written as DNA, the CDR3 is TGTGCCAGCAAGGGACAGGGGGAGGAGACCCAGTACTTC. Translated, it gives CASKGQGEETQYF. The full variable domain, in which reference TRBV2 and TRBJ2-5 provide the parts outside the CDR3, is EPEVTQTPSHQVTQMGQEVILRCVPISNHLYFYWYRQILGQKVEFLVSFYNNEISEKSEIFDDQFSVERPDGSNFTLKIRSTKLEDSAMYFCASKGQGEETQYFGPGTRLLVL.

There are many counts of this clone. The chain uses TRBV2 and TRBJ2-3; TRBD2 aligns across 8 bases. This CDR3 is 16 amino acids long. Germline V gives CDR1 SNHLY, CDR2 FYNNEI. V was pared by 6 bases and J by 3 bases, with 11 bases of the junction left unmatched. CDR3 DNA: TGTGCCAGCAGACCACGGGCTAGCGGGTCTACAGATACGCAGTATTTT. Protein sequence: CASRPRASGSTDTQYF.

The chain has TRBV7-2 and TRBJ1-3, with unresolved D. The ends were cut back, 2 bases at V and 3 bases at J, with 17 bases in the middle. Germline values: CDR1 SGHTA, CDR2 FQGNSA. The CDR3 is 17 residues long. The CDR3 sequence: CASSLSRAASYGNTIYF. The CDR3 nucleotides are TGTGCCAGCAGCTTAAGCCGGGCCGCCTCTTATGGAAACACCATATATTTT.

J is TRBJ2-1 and V is TRBV5-1, with 8 bases that match TRBD2. The CDR3 is made up of 15 amino acids. V lost 0 bases and J lost 9; bases outside the gene matches: 8. CDR1 and CDR2 (germline): SGHRS, YFSETQ. Here the CDR3 reads CASSLAGTRSGEQFF. CDR3 nucleotides: TGCGCCAGCAGCTTGGCAGGGACTAGATCGGGTGAGCAGTTCTTC.

This sequence joins TRBV7-8 and TRBJ2-2, with D unresolved. V lost 5 bases, J lost 2 bases, and 6 bases lay in between. Germline V gene data show CDR1 as SGHVS and CDR2 as FQNEAQ. The CDR3 loop spans 13 amino acids. The CDR3 loop reads CASSPVNTGELFF. The CDR3 nucleotides read TGTGCCAGCAGCCCTGTTAACACCGGGGAGCTGTTTTTT. Full variable domain (missing parts from reference TRBV7-8 and TRBJ2-2): GAGVSQSPRYKVAKRGQDVALRCDPISGHVSLFWYQQALGQGPEFLTYFQNEAQLDKSGLPSDRFFAERPEGSVSTLKIQRTQQEDSAVYLCASSPVNTGELFFGEGSRLTVL.

The chain couples TRBV2 to TRBJ2-2, with TRBD2 identical over 9 bases. Trimming removed 0 bases from V and 9 bases from J; junction bases left unmatched: 8. Germline-derived CDR1 and CDR2 are SNHLY and FYNNEI. This CDR3 region has 16 residues. The CDR3 DNA sequence: TGTGCCAGCAGTGAAGCGCGGGGGGGAGGAGGCCGGGAGCTGTTTTTT. Translating it yields CASSEARGGGGRELFF.

This clone appeared many times. V usage is TRBV7-8 and J usage is TRBJ2-1, with a possible D match to TRBD1 (6 bases). V lost 6 bases and J 9 bases, leaving 24 bases between the germline ends. CDR3 length: 16 amino acids. The V gene's germline CDR1 is SGHVS and CDR2 FQNEAQ. The CDR3 loop is CASRGKGVSPAGEQFF. The CDR3 DNA follows: TGTGCCAGCAGAGGCAAGGGGGTCTCCCCGGCCGGTGAGCAGTTCTTC.

This CDR3 reads CASVPGGHQETQYF. CDR3 bases: TGTGCCAGCGTCCCAGGGGGGCACCAAGAGACCCAGTACTTC. The chain combines TRBV2 with TRBJ2-5; TRBD1 might be the D (7 bases). Germline assignment: CDR1 SNHLY and CDR2 FYNNEI. The CDR3 has 14 amino acids. V shed 8 bases and J shed 0 bases, with 13 bases lying between them.

This chain joins TRBV10-3 and TRBJ1-3; D may be TRBD1 (5 bases). CDR3 length: 14 residues. From germline, CDR1 is ENHRY and CDR2 SYGVKD. V dropped 5 bases and J dropped 0 bases, with 8 bases sitting between them. The DNA for the CDR3 is TGTGCCATCAGTAAGGGGACCTCTGGAAACACCATATATTTT. Amino acids: CAISKGTSGNTIYF.

A few counts support this clone. CDR3 DNA sequence: TGTGCCAGCAGCTTAGTTTATGTCAACTCTGAAGCTTTCTTT. This gives the protein CASSLVYVNSEAFF. The chain is built from TRBV11-1 and TRBJ1-1; D is unclear. V dropped 1 base and J dropped 6 bases, with 12 bases sitting between them. Germline CDR1 and CDR2: SGHAT and FQDESV (reference sequence). The CDR3 extends over 14 amino acids.

This clone was observed a handful of times. The J gene is TRBJ2-1, the V gene TRBV2; D is uncertain. Germline CDR1 is SNHLY and CDR2 is FYNNEI. The V gene lost 6 bases and the J gene lost 0 bases, with 12 bases spanning the gap. The CDR3 covers 15 residues. The CDR3 DNA reads as TGTGCCAGCAGCCGGACCGTGGGCTCCTACAATGAGCAGTTCTTC. It specifies CASSRTVGSYNEQFF.

V gene TRBV19 combines with J gene TRBJ2-6; 9 positions agree with TRBD1. V lost 10 bases to trimming and J lost 0 bases; unmatched junction nucleotides: 10. CDR1 and CDR2 from the germline V gene are LNHDA and SQIVND (reference sequence). CDR3 length: 17 amino acids. CDR3 region: CATLGQGFSSGANVLTF. The CDR3 DNA reads TGTGCCACCCTGGGACAGGGTTTTTCCTCTGGGGCCAACGTCCTGACTTTC.

The CDR3 sequence: CASSEPTVGEQFF. The DNA of the CDR3 is TGCGCCAGCAGTGAACCAACAGTTGGGGAGCAGTTCTTC. The chain uses TRBV10-2 and TRBJ2-1; D gene uncertain. Trimming shortened V by 3 bases and J by 10 bases, and 13 bases separated the two germline ends. CDR3 length: 13 amino acids. The germline V gene encodes CDR1 WSHSY and CDR2 SAAADI.

This clone was seen a handful of times. V is TRBV19 and J is TRBJ1-1, with D unclear. The germline V and J ends were trimmed by 7 bases and 6 bases, with 18 bases remaining between them. The CDR3 sequence is 14 residues long. CDR1 LNHDA and CDR2 SQIVND come from the germline V gene (reference sequence). The CDR3 sequence: CASNEPGRVSEAFF. Written as DNA, the CDR3 is TGTGCCAGTAACGAACCCGGACGCGTTTCTGAAGCTTTCTTT.

The chain combines TRBV11-2 with TRBJ2-7; D remains unclear. CDR3 length equals 12 residues. Germline V gene lookup returns CDR1 SGHAT and CDR2 FQNNGV. V gave up 2 bases and J gave up 6 bases, with 8 bases separating them. The CDR3 loop is CASSLFEAEQYF. CDR3 in DNA: TGTGCCAGCAGCTTATTTGAGGCCGAGCAGTACTTC.

The gene calls are TRBV6-5 and TRBJ2-3; 11 nucleotides match TRBD2. The CDR3 sequence is 16 residues long. Germline assignment: CDR1 MNHEY and CDR2 SVGAGI. V lost 2 bases, J lost 4 bases, and 5 bases stayed unmatched. The CDR3 DNA reads TGTGCCAGCAGTTACGTTAGCGGGAGGGCCGCAGATACGCAGTATTTT. Encoded protein: CASSYVSGRAADTQYF.

This clone has only a few counts. The V call is TRBV28, the J call TRBJ2-7, with unresolved D. Germline V gene data show CDR1 as MDHEN and CDR2 as SYDVKM. This CDR3 contains 13 residues. Between the trimmed V and J ends, which lost 6 bases and 6 bases, there was a span of 15 bases. CDR3 residues: CASRTDPLGEQYF. The CDR3 DNA is TGTGCCAGCAGGACTGACCCATTGGGCGAGCAGTACTTC. The full variable domain, completed using reference TRBV28 and TRBJ2-7, is DVKVTQSSRYLVKRTGEKVFLECVQDMDHENMFWYRQDPGLGLRLIYFSYDVKMKEKGDIPEGYSVSREKKERFSLILESASTNQTSMYLCASRTDPLGEQYFGPGTRLTVT.

This chain joins TRBV18 and TRBJ2-7; TRBD1 matches 9 bases. Germline V gives CDR1 KGHSH, CDR2 LQKENI. The CDR3 extends over 15 amino acids. Trimming took 0 bases from V and 4 from J; bases not matched to a gene: 4. The CDR3 sequence is CASSPPGQGSYEQYF. As DNA, the CDR3 is TGTGCCAGCTCACCACCGGGACAGGGCTCTTACGAGCAGTACTTC.

CDR3 bases: TGTGCCAGTAGTATCAGTCTCGGTAGTAACAGGGAGCAGTTCTTC. Amino acid sequence: CASSISLGSNREQFF. The chain joins TRBV19 to TRBJ2-1; D is perhaps TRBD1 (5 bases). V lost 3 bases to trimming and J lost 10 bases, with 19 bases between them. Germline CDR1 LNHDA, CDR2 SQIVND (reference sequence). The CDR3 loop spans 15 amino acids.